Listed below are T cell receptor beta chains from one sample, sequenced in a study of tumor-infiltrating lymphocytes in glioblastoma multiforme. TCRdb fed the multiplex PCR reads into MiXCR, producing one record per CDR3 protein. The sample lists fewer than 15,000 distinct CDR3 sequences; 64% were seen once. Sequencing was done on a sample of brain tumor tissue. Source of these receptors: a male donor with glioblastoma. The CDR3 runs from the conserved cysteine through the conserved F or W. The order of the fields is D gene, CDR3 length, V gene, clone size, J gene, CDR3 protein, CDR3 DNA. A D gene is named only where the DNA matches it firmly. Size is stated for part of the rows, as once, few or many counts, or as a class when the clone is expanded.

NA	14	TRBV20-1	NA	TRBJ1-5	CSATGGYSNQPQHF	TGCAGTGCTACGGGGGGGTATAGCAATCAGCCCCAGCATTTT
NA	16	TRBV11-3	NA	TRBJ1-3	CASSFRRPASGNTIYF	TGTGCCAGCAGCTTCCGGAGACCGGCCTCTGGAAACACCATATATTTT
TRBD1	13	TRBV6-5	NA	TRBJ1-2	CASSPSGGRGYTF	TGTGCCAGCAGCCCATCAGGGGGACGTGGCTACACCTTC
TRBD2	13	TRBV20-1	once	TRBJ2-5	CSATSGNQETQYF	TGCAGTGCTACTAGCGGGAACCAAGAGACTCAGTACTTC
NA	16	TRBV5-6	NA	TRBJ2-1	CASNIYGPPAPNEVFF	TGTGCCAGCAACATATATGGACCCCCGGCCCCTAATGAGGTGTTCTTC
TRBD2	15	TRBV10-1	NA	TRBJ2-2	CASNEIGRGTGELFF	TGCGCCAGCAATGAAATCGGGAGGGGAACCGGGGAGCTGTTTTTT
TRBD2	15	TRBV7-9	NA	TRBJ2-1	CASSPRTSRYREQFF	TGTGCCAGCAGCCCTCGGACTAGCCGGTACCGCGAGCAGTTCTTC
NA	17	TRBV11-2	few	TRBJ1-3	CASSLSSQLSSGNTIYF	TGTGCCAGCAGCTTATCGAGCCAGTTAAGCTCTGGAAACACCATATATTTT
TRBD1	17	TRBV24-1	NA	TRBJ2-6	CAIRGNQGAVEANVLTF	TGTGCCATCAGGGGAAACCAGGGGGCTGTGGAGGCCAACGTCCTGACTTTC
NA	14	TRBV11-2	NA	TRBJ1-1	CASSLRSGRVGAFF	TGTGCCAGCAGCTTACGGTCAGGGCGGGTCGGAGCTTTCTTT
NA	14	TRBV20-1	once	TRBJ2-7	CSAPIQGSRYEQYF	TGCAGTGCTCCTATACAGGGTAGCAGATACGAGCAGTACTTC
NA	15	TRBV7-8	few	TRBJ2-7	CASSLEGGMNCEQYF	TGTGCCAGCAGCTTAGAAGGCGGGATGAACTGCGAGCAGTACTTC
NA	14	TRBV11-2	few	TRBJ2-2	CASSPSLGSGELFF	TGTGCCAGCAGCCCCTCGCTTGGGTCCGGGGAGCTGTTTTTT
NA	13	TRBV11-2	NA	TRBJ1-1	CASSGEVATEAFF	TGTGCCAGCAGCGGAGAGGTTGCGACTGAAGCTTTCTTT
NA	14	TRBV10-3	NA	TRBJ2-1	CAISVGGAGWEQFF	TGTGCCATCAGTGTTGGGGGAGCCGGATGGGAGCAGTTCTTC
TRBD2	16	TRBV20-1	NA	TRBJ2-5	CSARVGLAEEWETQYF	TGCAGTGCTAGAGTGGGACTAGCGGAGGAGTGGGAGACCCAGTACTTC
NA	13	TRBV20-1	NA	TRBJ1-1	CSATGQLNNEAFF	TGCAGTGCTACTGGACAGTTGAACAATGAAGCTTTCTTT
NA	15	TRBV11-2	few	TRBJ2-1	CASSLESSMGREQFF	TGTGCCAGCAGCTTAGAGTCTAGCATGGGCCGTGAGCAGTTCTTC
NA	14	TRBV12-3/TRBV12-4	NA	TRBJ2-5	CASRPRGNQETQYF	TGTGCCAGCAGACCGCGAGGCAACCAAGAGACCCAGTACTTC
NA	15	TRBV10-3	NA	TRBJ1-5	CAISESLGGVQPQHF	TGTGCCATCAGTGAGTCCCTCGGAGGGGTTCAGCCCCAGCATTTT
NA	13	TRBV29-1	NA	TRBJ1-1	CSVRREGNTEAFF	TGCAGTGTTCGTCGGGAGGGGAACACTGAAGCTTTCTTT
TRBD2	15	TRBV20-1	NA	TRBJ2-5	CSTSSPSGYQETQYF	TGCAGTACTAGCTCCCCTAGCGGGTACCAAGAGACCCAGTACTTC
NA	12	TRBV30	few	TRBJ2-7	CAWSDNRDGTYF	TGTGCCTGGAGCGATAACCGGGACGGGACTTACTTC
NA	12	TRBV6-5	medium-sized	TRBJ2-7	CASSYANSEQYF	TGTGCCAGCAGCTACGCTAATTCCGAGCAGTACTTC
NA	14	TRBV5-5	NA	TRBJ2-6	CASNWISEANVLTF	TGTGCCAGCAACTGGATCTCTGAGGCCAACGTCCTGACTTTC
TRBD1	15	TRBV29-1	medium-sized	TRBJ2-1	CSVATGESSYNEQFF	TGCAGCGTTGCCACAGGGGAGAGCTCCTACAATGAGCAGTTCTTC
NA	14	TRBV10-2	NA	TRBJ2-3	CASLPQPGADTQYF	TGCGCCAGCTTACCCCAGCCGGGAGCCGATACGCAGTATTTT